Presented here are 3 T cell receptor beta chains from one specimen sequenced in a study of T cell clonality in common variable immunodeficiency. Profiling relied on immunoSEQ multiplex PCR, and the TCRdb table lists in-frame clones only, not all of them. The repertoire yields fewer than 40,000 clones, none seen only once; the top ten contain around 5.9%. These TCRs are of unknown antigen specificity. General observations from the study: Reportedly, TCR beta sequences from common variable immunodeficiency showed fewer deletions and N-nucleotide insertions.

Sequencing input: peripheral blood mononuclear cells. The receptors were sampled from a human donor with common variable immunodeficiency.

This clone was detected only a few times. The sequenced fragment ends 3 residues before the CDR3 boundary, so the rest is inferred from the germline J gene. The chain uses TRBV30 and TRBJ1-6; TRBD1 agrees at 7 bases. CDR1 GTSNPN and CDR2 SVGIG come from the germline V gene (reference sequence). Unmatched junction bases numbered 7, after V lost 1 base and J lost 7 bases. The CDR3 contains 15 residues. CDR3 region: CAWSARQGLNSPLHF. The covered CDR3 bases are TGTGCCTGGAGTGCTCGACAGGGTCTGAATTCACCC. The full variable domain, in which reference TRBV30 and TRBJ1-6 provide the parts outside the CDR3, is SQTIHQWPATLVQPVGSPLSLECTVEGTSNPNLYWYRQAAGRGLQLLFYSVGIGQISSEVPQNLSASRPQDRQFILSSKKLLLSDSGFYLCAWSARQGLNSPLHFGNGTRLTVT.

The CDR3 protein is CAWSPRNRAGYTF. CDR3 DNA (partial): TGTGCCTGGAGTCCGCGGAACAGGGCTGGC. This chain connects TRBV30 to TRBJ1-2; D possibly corresponds to TRBD1 (6 bases). The read comes to an end 3 residues before the CDR3 does, leaving the germline J gene to fill in the end. Per germline, CDR1 GTSNPN and CDR2 SVGIG (reference sequence). Trimming took off 2 bases at V and 7 bases at J, with 14 bases between the two ends. The CDR3 runs 13 residues.

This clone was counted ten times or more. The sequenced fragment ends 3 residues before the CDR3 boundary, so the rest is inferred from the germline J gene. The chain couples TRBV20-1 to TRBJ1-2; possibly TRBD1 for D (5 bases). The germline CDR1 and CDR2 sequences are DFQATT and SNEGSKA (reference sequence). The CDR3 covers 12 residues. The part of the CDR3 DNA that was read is TGCAGTGCTAGCGCCGGGGGTGGCGGC. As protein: CSASAGGGG. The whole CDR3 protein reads CSASAGGGGYTF.